The 30 T cell receptor beta chains presented below share a single source sample, sequenced in a study of T-cell reconstitution after alpha-beta-depleted transplantation in children (dated by TCRdb to 2015 to 2016). To prepare the library, PCR was applied. Instrument used: Illumina HiSeq 2500. TCR libraries were prepared with molecular barcoding, using unique molecular identifiers to normalize TCRbeta repertoire quantification. TCRdb handled the public reads itself, with Q25 trimming in fastp and clone calling in MiXCR, and kept productive beta chains. Rows merge per CDR3 protein into single entries with the most common DNA and genes. The sample includes 190,000 or so distinct CDR3 sequences, with roughly 6.5% observed a single time. The biggest ten clones account for roughly 4.8% of the sample. The treatment or condition label corresponds to: allogeneic hematopoietic cell transplantation with graft depleted of TCRalphabeta T cells and CD19 B cells.

The starting material was PBMCs, obtained before TCRalphabeta/CD19-depleted stem cell transplant. The receptor set was obtained from a girl under two years old with combined immunodeficiency, due to receive a stem cell transplant.

The table lists this clonotype with many counts. V is TRBV20-1 and J is TRBJ2-3; TRBD2 matches at 9 bases. V lost 3 bases to trimming and J lost 2 bases; unmatched junction nucleotides: 21. CDR3 length: 20 amino acids. The germline V gene has CDR1 DFQATT and CDR2 SNEGSKA (reference sequence). The CDR3 reads CSASPLMAGGPGWNTDTQYF. The CDR3 DNA is TGCAGTGCTAGCCCGTTAATGGCGGGGGGGCCGGGGTGGAACACAGATACGCAGTATTTT.

There are many counts of this clonotype. The DNA of the CDR3 is TGTGCCAGCAGCCCGACTAGAGAGGGCGAGCAGTACTTC. The encoded protein is CASSPTREGEQYF. The genes are TRBV12-3 or TRBV12-4 and TRBJ2-7, with D perhaps matching TRBD2 (6 bases). Trimming pared 6 bases from V and 6 bases from J, leaving 15 bases between. The CDR3 has 13 residues.

This clonotype came up many times. The chain is built from TRBV7-2 and TRBJ2-3, with 7 nucleotides matching TRBD2. V was clipped by 2 bases and J by 4 bases; unmatched bases: 6. Germline CDR1 reads SGHTA; CDR2 reads FQGNSA. The CDR3 length is 15 residues. The CDR3 bases are TGTGCCAGCAGCTTATTGCAGCGGGGAGCAGATACGCAGTATTTT. It translates to CASSLLQRGADTQYF.

This clonotype was seen only a few times. The rearrangement uses TRBV5-1 and TRBJ2-4; D is perhaps TRBD1 or TRBD2 (6 bases each). V gave up 4 bases and J gave up 6 bases, with 32 bases separating them. Germline-derived CDR1 and CDR2 are SGHRS and YFSETQ. The CDR3 has 20 residues. In nucleotides, the CDR3 is TGCGCCAGCAGCGCCCTCCCGGGGGCCCTAGGGGATACGACGAGAAACATTCAGTACTTC. Its translation: CASSALPGALGDTTRNIQYF.

This clonotype has a count of ten or more. The chain has TRBV20-1 and TRBJ2-5; possible D gene TRBD1, 5 bases. CDR3 length: 14 amino acids. The V end lost 2 bases, the J end lost 2 bases, and 12 bases lay between the germline ends. CDR1 and CDR2 (germline): DFQATT, SNEGSKA (reference sequence). The CDR3 spells CSARRGRIQETQYF. CDR3 DNA sequence: TGCAGTGCTAGAAGGGGAAGAATACAAGAGACCCAGTACTTC.

This clonotype was observed at least ten times. The chain combines TRBV29-1 with TRBJ2-7, with D hard to call. Germline V lookup: CDR1 SQVTM, CDR2 ANQGSEA. Between the trimmed V and J ends, which lost 7 bases and 2 bases, there was a span of 15 bases. CDR3 length: 13 residues. Here the CDR3 reads CSARTVPAYEQYF. The CDR3 DNA is TGCAGCGCGAGGACCGTCCCGGCCTACGAGCAGTACTTC.

This clonotype showed up many times. V is TRBV5-6 and J is TRBJ2-7; 10 bases fit TRBD2. In germline, CDR1 is SGHDT, CDR2 YYEEEE. The CDR3 is 14 residues long. V gave up 1 base and J gave up 8 bases; unmatched junction bases: 6. This chain's CDR3 is CASSLWKLAGQQYF. CDR3 DNA sequence: TGTGCCAGCAGCTTGTGGAAACTAGCGGGACAGCAGTACTTC.

This clonotype has a count of ten or more. The V call is TRBV7-9, the J call TRBJ2-7; no definite D call. Trimming took 4 bases from V and 4 from J, leaving 17 bases between them. Germline assignment: CDR1 SEHNR and CDR2 FQNEAQ (reference sequence). The CDR3 is made up of 15 amino acids. The CDR3 sequence is CASSSSATERYEQYF. CDR3 sequence (DNA): TGTGCCAGCAGCTCATCGGCCACCGAACGGTACGAGCAGTACTTC.

This clonotype has at least ten counts. This rearrangement joins TRBV5-1 to TRBJ1-2; TRBD1 is a possible D gene (6 bases). The length of the CDR3 is 14 residues. V lost 0 bases and J lost 2, with 8 bases in between. Germline V gene lookup returns CDR1 SGHRS and CDR2 YFSETQ. This CDR3 is CASSLGGTNYGYTF. CDR3 nucleotides: TGCGCCAGCAGCTTGGGGGGGACAAACTATGGCTACACCTTC.

This clonotype has a count of ten or more. The gene calls are TRBV7-8 and TRBJ2-5; possibly TRBD2 for D (5 bases). CDR1 and CDR2 (germline): SGHVS, FQNEAQ. This CDR3 has 14 residues. Trimming removed 5 bases from V and 0 bases from J, with 10 bases in between. This CDR3 reads CASSLRGNQETQYF. The CDR3 nucleotides read TGTGCCAGCAGCCTTCGGGGAAACCAAGAGACCCAGTACTTC.

This clonotype was recorded many times. CDR3 region: CASSSQGRVTEAFF. CDR3 sequence (DNA): TGTGCCAGCAGCTCCCAGGGTAGGGTCACTGAAGCTTTCTTT. The rearrangement uses TRBV11-3 and TRBJ1-1; weak D call: TRBD1 (5 bases). Germline CDR1 and CDR2: SGHNT and YENEEA. The V end lost 4 bases, the J end lost 4 bases, and 13 bases lay between the germline ends. The CDR3 runs to 14 residues.

Concerning this clonotype: Being one base from a much bigger clone, this may be a read error. This chain joins TRBV15 and TRBJ2-3, with TRBD2 matching over 16 bases. Germline assignment: CDR1 LNHNV and CDR2 YYDKDF (reference sequence). The length of the CDR3 is 22 residues. The CDR3: CASSTLILPGLAGGISTDTQYF. CDR3 nucleotides: TGTGCCAGCAGCACCCTTATACTCCCGGGACTAGCGGGAGGGATTAGCACAGATACGCAGTATTTT.

This clonotype was detected ten times or more. The V call is TRBV5-1, the J call TRBJ1-1, with 7 bases fitting TRBD1. The CDR3 is 12 residues long. In germline, CDR1 is SGHRS, CDR2 YFSETQ. With 1 base clipped from V and 8 bases from J, the junction kept 2 bases outside the gene matches. CDR3 nucleotides: TGCGCCAGCAGCTTGATGACAGGGGAAGCTTTCTTT. Its translation: CASSLMTGEAFF.

This clonotype was counted ten times or more. The chain carries TRBV7-9 and TRBJ2-7; no reliable D call. The germline gives CDR1 SEHNR, CDR2 FQNEAQ (reference sequence). V lost 4 bases and J 0 bases, leaving 16 bases between the germline ends. The CDR3 contains 16 residues. The CDR3 here is CASSSPLTASSYEQYF. In DNA form, the CDR3 reads TGTGCCAGCAGCTCCCCACTTACAGCCAGCTCCTACGAGCAGTACTTC.

This clonotype was detected ten times or more. J is TRBJ2-7 and V is TRBV12-3 or TRBV12-4, with 8 bases fitting TRBD1. Trimming removed 7 bases from V and 4 bases from J; junction bases left unmatched: 6. The CDR3 consists of 13 residues. CDR3 residues: CASTRQGTYEQYF. The CDR3 DNA sequence: TGTGCCAGCACTCGACAGGGGACTTACGAGCAGTACTTC.

The chain has TRBV6-1 and TRBJ1-3, with D perhaps matching TRBD1 (6 bases). This CDR3 region has 15 residues. The germline V gene has CDR1 MNHNS and CDR2 SASEGT. With 4 bases removed from V and 4 bases from J, the gap between germline ends came to 14 bases. CDR3 residues: CASSAFRDTGNTIYF. The CDR3 bases are TGTGCCAGCAGTGCATTCCGGGACACAGGAAACACCATATATTTT.

This clonotype was counted many times. CDR3 in DNA: TGTGCCAGCAGCTCGGTGGACACTGAAGCTTTCTTT. As protein: CASSSVDTEAFF. V and J are TRBV7-9 and TRBJ1-1; no firm D call. Trimming pared 4 bases from V and 3 bases from J, leaving 6 bases between. The germline gives CDR1 SEHNR, CDR2 FQNEAQ (reference sequence). CDR3 length: 12 residues. The full variable domain, its missing parts supplied by reference TRBV7-9 and TRBJ1-1, is DTGVSQNPRHKITKRGQNVTFRCDPISEHNRLYWYRQTLGQGPEFLTYFQNEAQLEKSRLLSDRFSAERPKGSFSTLEIQRTEQGDSAMYLCASSSVDTEAFFGQGTRLTVV.

This clonotype was recorded many times. The rearrangement joins TRBV29-1 to TRBJ2-5, with no clear D. Per the germline V gene, CDR1 is SQVTM and CDR2 is ANQGSEA. The CDR3 contains 12 residues. CDR3 nucleotides: TGCAGATTGGCAAAAAGGCAAGAGACCCAGTACTTC. It encodes CRLAKRQETQYF.

The sample holds many counts of this clonotype. V usage is TRBV12-3 or TRBV12-4 and J usage is TRBJ2-7, with TRBD2 as a possible D gene (6 bases). V was trimmed by 1 base and J by 3 bases, leaving 16 bases between them. The CDR3 is made up of 16 amino acids. The CDR3 nucleotides are TGTGCCAGCAGTTTAGGTGGAGGGTTGGGGAGCTACGAGCAGTACTTC. This encodes CASSLGGGLGSYEQYF.

This clonotype occurred many times. The rearrangement uses TRBV20-1 and TRBJ2-4, with 7 bases that match TRBD1. Germline V gene sequence: CDR1 DFQATT, CDR2 SNEGSKA (reference sequence). The trim removed 5 bases at V and 1 base at J, leaving 2 bases unmatched. The CDR3 is made up of 13 amino acids. DNA of the CDR3: TGCAGTGCTGGGGGACAGGCCAAAAACATTCAGTACTTC. This gives the protein CSAGGQAKNIQYF.

This clonotype has ten or more counts. The chain employs TRBV25-1 and TRBJ2-3, with 7 positions matching TRBD2. CDR1 is MGHDK and CDR2 is SYGVNS in the germline V gene. The CDR3 loop spans 17 amino acids. After removal of 1 base from V and 0 bases from J, the junction contained 7 bases not matched to a gene. CDR3 protein: CASSEFFLAESTDTQYF. The CDR3 nucleotides read TGTGCCAGCAGTGAATTCTTCCTAGCGGAAAGCACAGATACGCAGTATTTT.

In this sample, this clonotype turned up many times. The rearrangement links TRBV2 to TRBJ1-5; D unresolved. CDR3 length: 13 amino acids. V was shortened by 6 bases and J by 6 bases, with 12 bases between the two germline ends. CDR1 and CDR2 (germline): SNHLY, FYNNEI. CDR3 sequence reads: CASSQGVRQPQHF. DNA for the CDR3: TGTGCCAGCAGCCAAGGCGTGCGTCAGCCCCAGCATTTT. The full variable domain, in which reference TRBV2 and TRBJ1-5 provide the parts outside the CDR3, is EPEVTQTPSHQVTQMGQEVILRCVPISNHLYFYWYRQILGQKVEFLVSFYNNEISEKSEIFDDQFSVERPDGSNFTLKIRSTKLEDSAMYFCASSQGVRQPQHFGDGTRLSIL.

The J gene is TRBJ2-1, the V gene TRBV4-1, with 7 bases aligning to TRBD2. CDR3 length equals 13 residues. Trimming cost V 4 bases and J 4 bases; bases outside gene matches: 1. Germline lookup yields CDR1 MGHRA and CDR2 YSYEKL. The CDR3 protein is CASSPGGYNEQFF. As DNA, the CDR3 is TGCGCCAGCAGCCCGGGAGGATACAATGAGCAGTTCTTC.

The CDR3, as DNA: TGTGCCAGCACCGAGGGACATCTCTCTGGGGCCAACGTCCTGACTTTC. Residues: CASTEGHLSGANVLTF. This chain uses TRBV12-3 or TRBV12-4 with TRBJ2-6, with a tentative D call TRBD1 (6 bases). There are 16 residues in the CDR3. Trimming took off 7 bases at V and 0 bases at J, with 13 bases between the two ends.

This clonotype was counted many times. This rearrangement joins TRBV12-3 or TRBV12-4 to TRBJ1-2; 7 nucleotides line up with TRBD1. The CDR3 sequence is 15 residues long. J gave up 2 bases and V 5 bases, and 8 bases lay outside the gene matches. Here the CDR3 DNA reads TGTGCCAGCAGTCCCTGGGACAGCTACAACTATGGCTACACCTTC. Its translation: CASSPWDSYNYGYTF.

This clonotype was found many times. J is TRBJ2-7 and V is TRBV5-1; the D is unclear. V was pared by 0 bases and J by 3 bases, with 13 bases between. Germline CDR1 and CDR2: SGHRS and YFSETQ. This CDR3 contains 15 residues. CDR3 sequence: CASSLVPTINYEQYF. CDR3 DNA sequence: TGCGCCAGCAGCTTGGTCCCGACCATCAACTACGAGCAGTACTTC.

The gene calls are TRBV5-1 and TRBJ2-7, with D hard to call. The V gene lost 4 bases and the J gene lost 0 bases, with 11 bases spanning the gap. The CDR3 contains 14 residues. The germline gives CDR1 SGHRS, CDR2 YFSETQ. The CDR3 loop reads CASSPQLSSYEQYF. CDR3 bases: TGCGCCAGCAGCCCCCAACTTAGCTCCTACGAGCAGTACTTC.

This clonotype was detected many times. The chain is built from TRBV7-6 and TRBJ1-4; D is uncertain. Deletions cut 2 bases from V and 5 bases from J, with 9 bases between. Germline CDR1 SGHVS, CDR2 FNYEAQ. The CDR3 runs to 14 residues. As DNA, the CDR3 is TGTGCCAGCAGCTTATGGGGTGGAAATGAAAAACTGTTTTTT. This codes for CASSLWGGNEKLFF.

The chain carries TRBV6-5 and TRBJ2-7, with a possible D match to TRBD1 (5 bases). CDR3 size: 16 residues. V shed 2 bases and J shed 5 bases, with 19 bases lying between them. The germline V gene encodes CDR1 MNHEY and CDR2 SVGAGI. CDR3: CASSYNSGNPLNEQYF. CDR3 coding DNA: TGTGCCAGCAGTTACAATTCAGGGAACCCTTTGAACGAGCAGTACTTC.

This clonotype was found a few times. The chain is built from TRBV10-2 and TRBJ1-5, with D tentatively TRBD1 (6 bases). Per germline, CDR1 WSHSY and CDR2 SAAADI. Trimming shortened V by 3 bases and J by 6 bases, and 12 bases separated the two germline ends. The CDR3 is 14 amino acids. CDR3 in amino acids: CASSDRDMLQPQHF. As DNA, the CDR3 is TGCGCCAGCAGTGACAGGGACATGCTTCAGCCCCAGCATTTT.